The entry that follows covers one T cell receptor (beta chain) sequence. Its target is not known. Germline CDR1 is SGHAT and CDR2 is FQDESV (reference sequence). Losses at the gene ends were 1 base for V and 5 bases for J; bases not matched to a gene: 10. This CDR3 spans 16 amino acids. The sample originates from a study of cytomegalovirus exposure and HLA in healthy donors. Whole-study findings and limits: Within an earlier analysis, most TCR beta V segments proved productive either about 90% or about 30% of the time.

This PCR relied on a set of 60 Vbeta primers and 13 Jbeta primers. The repertoire was sequenced with immunoSEQ multiplex PCR; TCRdb's copy has only in-frame clones and lacks some. The repertoire holds about 43,000 clones, 81% seen once, with approximately 2.8% in the top ten. The sequence was obtained from a man aged 50 to 60 in good health and CMV-seronegative. The chain uses TRBV11-1 and TRBJ2-5; 7 bases agree with TRBD1. The material sequenced was PBMCs. The CDR3 protein is CASSLVVAGGLETQYF. CDR3 coding DNA: TGTGCCAGCAGCTTAGTGGTTGCAGGGGGATTGGAGACCCAGTACTTC.